The 17 T cell receptor beta chains below were found in one sample sequenced in a study of cytomegalovirus exposure and HLA in healthy donors. This PCR relied on a set of 60 Vbeta primers and 13 Jbeta primers. The repertoire was sequenced with immunoSEQ multiplex PCR; TCRdb's copy has only in-frame clones and lacks some. The repertoire holds approximately 170,000 clones, with 75% to 90% as singletons. The sample was PBMCs. The receptor source for this set is a boy younger than 10 in good health and CMV-seronegative.

The J gene is TRBJ2-4, the V gene TRBV7-9; TRBD2 might be the D (6 bases). This CDR3 has 15 amino acids. The germline V and J ends were trimmed by 0 bases and 4 bases, with 10 bases remaining between them. Germline V gives CDR1 SEHNR, CDR2 FQNEAQ (reference sequence). In DNA, the CDR3 is TGTGCCAGCAGCTTAGCCGGGCGGGAAAAAAACATTCAGTACTTC. It specifies CASSLAGREKNIQYF.

For the CDR3, the DNA is TGTGCCAGCAGCTTGTATCGGGGGGCTAGCTCCTATAATTCACCCCTCCACTTT. Encoded protein: CASSLYRGASSYNSPLHF. The genes are TRBV5-6 and TRBJ1-6; D is possibly TRBD1 (6 bases). The germline V gene has CDR1 SGHDT and CDR2 YYEEEE. Trimming took off 1 base at V and 0 bases at J, with 14 bases between the two ends. The CDR3 runs to 18 residues.

The chain recombines TRBV11-3 with TRBJ1-1, with D hard to call. V lost 5 bases to trimming and J lost 3 bases, with 10 bases between them. The CDR3 length is 13 residues. Looked up from germline, CDR1 is SGHNT and CDR2 is YENEEA. CDR3 in amino acids: CASSPNHDTEAFF. The DNA of the CDR3 is TGTGCCAGCAGCCCAAATCATGACACTGAAGCTTTCTTT.

This chain joins TRBV6-6 and TRBJ2-7; possible D gene TRBD1, 6 bases. With 4 bases removed from V and 2 bases from J, the gap between germline ends came to 15 bases. The germline V gene has CDR1 MNHNY and CDR2 SVGAGI (reference sequence). This CDR3 region has 15 residues. The CDR3 DNA reads TGTGCCAGCAGTTCCCAGGACAGAATTGCCTACGAGCAGTACTTC. Translation gives CASSSQDRIAYEQYF.

This clone has just one count. The chain is built from TRBV19 and TRBJ1-5, with D perhaps TRBD1 (5 bases). The CDR3 covers 12 residues. Germline V CDR1 and CDR2: LNHDA, SQIVND (reference sequence). Trimming took 5 bases from V and 6 from J, leaving 8 bases between them. CDR3 protein: CASSVRAQPQHF. The CDR3 bases are TGTGCCAGTAGTGTCAGGGCTCAGCCCCAGCATTTT. The full variable domain, with the rest looked up from reference TRBV19 and TRBJ1-5, is DGGITQSPKYLFRKEGQNVTLSCEQNLNHDAMYWYRQDPGQGLRLIYYSQIVNDFQKGDIAEGYSVSREKKESFPLTVTSAQKNPTAFYLCASSVRAQPQHFGDGTRLSIL.

The chain has TRBV7-8 and TRBJ2-7; D is uncertain. Trimming left V 1 base short and J 2 bases short, with 6 bases between. Germline V CDR1 and CDR2: SGHVS, FQNEAQ. This CDR3 has 13 amino acids. The CDR3 DNA reads TGTGCCAGCAGCTTAGACCAGACCTACGAGCAGTACTTC. Residues: CASSLDQTYEQYF.

As for this clone: Other nucleotide sequences in the sample specify the same CDR3. V and J are TRBV2 and TRBJ2-1; TRBD2 matches at 13 bases. V gave up 5 bases and J gave up 7 bases; unmatched junction bases: 5. This CDR3 region has 15 residues. Looked up from germline, CDR1 is SNHLY and CDR2 is FYNNEI. The CDR3 sequence is CASSRLAGGPNEQFF. The CDR3 nucleotides are TGTGCCAGCAGTAGACTAGCGGGGGGCCCAAATGAGCAGTTCTTC.

V gene TRBV27 combines with J gene TRBJ1-5; weak D call: TRBD1 (6 bases). CDR1 is MNHEY and CDR2 is SMNVEV in the germline V gene (reference sequence). V lost 5 bases, J lost 2 bases, and 16 bases lay in between. CDR3 length equals 16 residues. CDR3: CASSEAGGVGNQPQHF. The CDR3 coding sequence is TGTGCCAGCAGTGAGGCGGGGGGCGTGGGCAATCAGCCCCAGCATTTT.

CDR3 nucleotide sequence: TGTGCCAGCAGCCAAGACGGCCCGGGGGAGCAGTACTTC. This codes for CASSQDGPGEQYF. The chain combines TRBV14 with TRBJ2-7; possible D gene TRBD2, 5 bases. CDR1 and CDR2 from the germline V gene are SGHDN and FVKESK. V gave up 0 bases and J gave up 7 bases, with 10 bases separating them. This CDR3 has 13 residues.

V and J are TRBV18 and TRBJ2-2; 7 bases line up with TRBD1. The CDR3 covers 15 residues. The germline V gene encodes CDR1 KGHSH and CDR2 LQKENI. V shed 6 bases and J 0 bases; nucleotides not matched to a gene: 4. CDR3 sequence reads: CASSLGQPNTGELFF. The CDR3 nucleotides are TGTGCCAGCTCGCTGGGACAGCCGAACACCGGGGAGCTGTTTTTT.

The V and J genes are TRBV28 and TRBJ1-1; 9 bases line up with TRBD1. This CDR3 contains 14 residues. After removal of 5 bases from V and 2 bases from J, the junction contained 3 bases not matched to a gene. CDR1 is MDHEN and CDR2 is SYDVKM in the germline V gene. The CDR3 coding sequence is TGTGCCAGCAGTCGGGACAGGGTAAACACTGAAGCTTTCTTT. Its translation: CASSRDRVNTEAFF.

J is TRBJ1-5 and V is TRBV21-1; the D call TRBD1 from the table was never checked on the DNA. TRBV21-1 is tagged as a pseudogene. The CDR3 totals 15 residues. The CDR3 region has the DNA TGTGCCAGCAGCCCCCGACAGGGGGCAGGACAGCCCCAGCATTTT. Encoded protein: CASSPRQGAGQPQHF.

This chain links TRBV27 with TRBJ2-1; D perhaps matches TRBD2 (6 bases). V lost 5 bases and J lost 5, with 13 bases in between. The CDR3 spans 14 residues. Germline assignment: CDR1 MNHEY and CDR2 SMNVEV (reference sequence). In DNA, the CDR3 is TGTGCCAGCAGTCCGCTAGCGAGGCACAATGAGCAGTTCTTC. As protein: CASSPLARHNEQFF.

This chain joins TRBV23-1 and TRBJ2-2; D is perhaps TRBD1 (5 bases). TRBV23-1 is assigned to the ORF class and has an uncertain function. The CDR3 length is 17 residues. Deletions cut 8 bases from V and 4 bases from J, with 23 bases between. The DNA of the CDR3 is TGCGCCAGCCCTCGCGGCGATTTCCTTAGGGGCACCGGGGAGCTGTTTTTT. It translates to CASPRGDFLRGTGELFF.

J is TRBJ1-4 and V is TRBV27; D is unclear. This CDR3 region has 14 residues. The V end lost 5 bases, the J end lost 0 bases, and 7 bases lay between the germline ends. Germline V lookup: CDR1 MNHEY, CDR2 SMNVEV (reference sequence). This CDR3 is CASSPFATNEKLFF. As DNA, the CDR3 is TGTGCCAGCAGTCCCTTTGCAACTAATGAAAAACTGTTTTTT.

The rearrangement joins TRBV14 to TRBJ2-1; 7 nucleotides line up with TRBD2. Germline-derived CDR1 and CDR2 are SGHDN and FVKESK. Unmatched junction bases numbered 6, after V lost 4 bases and J lost 6 bases. This CDR3 spans 14 amino acids. In DNA form, the CDR3 reads TGTGCCAGCAGCCCCCGACTAGCTAGCAATGAGCAGTTCTTC. Translating it yields CASSPRLASNEQFF.

V gene TRBV2 combines with J gene TRBJ2-7; D is perhaps TRBD2 (5 bases). Germline CDR1 SNHLY, CDR2 FYNNEI. The CDR3 consists of 12 residues. Trimming removed 6 bases at V and 4 bases at J, with 10 bases between. CDR3 coding DNA: TGTGCCAGCAGGCGGGCGGCATACGAGCAGTACTTC. Translation gives CASRRAAYEQYF. Drawing the rest from reference TRBV2 and TRBJ2-7, the complete variable domain is EPEVTQTPSHQVTQMGQEVILRCVPISNHLYFYWYRQILGQKVEFLVSFYNNEISEKSEIFDDQFSVERPDGSNFTLKIRSTKLEDSAMYFCASRRAAYEQYFGPGTRLTVT.